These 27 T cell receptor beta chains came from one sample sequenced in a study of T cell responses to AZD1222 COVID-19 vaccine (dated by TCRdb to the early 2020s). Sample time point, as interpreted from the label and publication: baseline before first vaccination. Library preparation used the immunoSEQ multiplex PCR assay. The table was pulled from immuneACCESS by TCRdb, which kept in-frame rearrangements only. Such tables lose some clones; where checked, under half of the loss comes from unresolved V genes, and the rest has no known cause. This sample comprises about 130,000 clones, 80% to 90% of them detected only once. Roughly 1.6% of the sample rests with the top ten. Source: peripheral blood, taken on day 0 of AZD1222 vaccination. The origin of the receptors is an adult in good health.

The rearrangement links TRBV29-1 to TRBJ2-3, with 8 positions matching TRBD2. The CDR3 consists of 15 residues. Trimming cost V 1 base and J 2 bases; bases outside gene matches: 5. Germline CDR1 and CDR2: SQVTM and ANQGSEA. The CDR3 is CSVEAREGVTDTQYF. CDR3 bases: TGCAGCGTTGAAGCCCGGGAGGGGGTCACAGATACGCAGTATTTT.

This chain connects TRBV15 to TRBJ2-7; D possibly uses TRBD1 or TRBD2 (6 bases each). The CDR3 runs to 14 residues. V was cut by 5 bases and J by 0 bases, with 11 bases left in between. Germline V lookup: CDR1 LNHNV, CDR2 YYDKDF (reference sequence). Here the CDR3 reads CATSGGGSSYEQYF. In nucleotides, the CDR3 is TGTGCCACCAGCGGAGGGGGGAGCTCCTACGAGCAGTACTTC.

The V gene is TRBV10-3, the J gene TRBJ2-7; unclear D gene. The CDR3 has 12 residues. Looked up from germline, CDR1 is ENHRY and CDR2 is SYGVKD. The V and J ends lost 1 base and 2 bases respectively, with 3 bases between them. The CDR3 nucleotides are TGTGCCATCAGTGAGTACCCCTACGAGCAGTACTTC. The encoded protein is CAISEYPYEQYF.

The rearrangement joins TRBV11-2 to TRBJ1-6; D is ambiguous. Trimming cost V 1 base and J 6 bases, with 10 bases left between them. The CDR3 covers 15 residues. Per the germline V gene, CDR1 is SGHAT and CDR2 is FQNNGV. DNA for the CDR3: TGTGCCAGCAGCTTAGGGGCGAATCCTAATTCACCCCTCCACTTT. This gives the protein CASSLGANPNSPLHF.

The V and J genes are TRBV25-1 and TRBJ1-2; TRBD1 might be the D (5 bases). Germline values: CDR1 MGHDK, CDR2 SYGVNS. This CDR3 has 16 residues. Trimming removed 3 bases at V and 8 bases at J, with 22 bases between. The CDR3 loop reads CASSDRHRKPSGGYTF. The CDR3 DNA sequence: TGTGCCAGCAGTGATCGTCACAGGAAACCCTCTGGGGGCTACACCTTC.

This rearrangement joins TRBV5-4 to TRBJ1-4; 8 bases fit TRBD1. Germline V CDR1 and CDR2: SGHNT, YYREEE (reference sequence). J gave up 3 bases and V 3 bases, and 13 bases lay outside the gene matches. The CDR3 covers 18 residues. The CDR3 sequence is CASSSGQGATRANEKLFF. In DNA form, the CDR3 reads TGTGCCAGCAGCTCCGGTCAGGGGGCGACGCGAGCTAATGAAAAACTGTTTTTT.

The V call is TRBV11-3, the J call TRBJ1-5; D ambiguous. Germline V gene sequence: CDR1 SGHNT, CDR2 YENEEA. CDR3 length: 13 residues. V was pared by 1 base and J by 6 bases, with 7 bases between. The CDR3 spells CASSLGTGQPQHF. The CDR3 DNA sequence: TGTGCCAGCAGCTTAGGTACCGGTCAGCCCCAGCATTTT.

In DNA form, the CDR3 reads TGTGCCAGCAGCTCCCGACAGGGCTATGGCTACACCTTC. Translation gives CASSSRQGYGYTF. The rearrangement links TRBV11-2 to TRBJ1-2; TRBD1 matches 7 bases. V dropped 4 bases and J dropped 4; count of bases not matched to a gene: 3. CDR1 is SGHAT and CDR2 is FQNNGV in the germline V gene. The CDR3 covers 13 residues.

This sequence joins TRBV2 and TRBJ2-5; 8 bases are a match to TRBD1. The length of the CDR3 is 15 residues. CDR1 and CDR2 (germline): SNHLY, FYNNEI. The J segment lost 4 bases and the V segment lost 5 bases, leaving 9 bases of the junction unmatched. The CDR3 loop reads CASSSGTGGGETQYF. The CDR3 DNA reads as TGTGCCAGCAGTTCCGGGACAGGCGGAGGAGAGACCCAGTACTTC.

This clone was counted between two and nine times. Here the CDR3 reads CASSLGTSTDTQYF. As DNA, the CDR3 is TGTGCCAGCAGCTTAGGGACTAGCACAGATACGCAGTATTTT. This chain links TRBV7-9 with TRBJ2-3; TRBD2 is a possible D gene (5 bases). Between the trimmed V and J ends, which lost 1 base and 0 bases, there was a span of 5 bases. Germline CDR1 and CDR2: SEHNR and FQNEAQ (reference sequence). The CDR3 length is 14 residues.

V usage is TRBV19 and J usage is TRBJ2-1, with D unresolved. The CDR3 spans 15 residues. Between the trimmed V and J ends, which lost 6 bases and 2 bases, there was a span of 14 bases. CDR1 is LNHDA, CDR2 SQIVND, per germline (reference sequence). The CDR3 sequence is CASSPYMATYNEQFF. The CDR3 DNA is TGTGCCAGTAGCCCATACATGGCGACCTACAATGAGCAGTTCTTC.

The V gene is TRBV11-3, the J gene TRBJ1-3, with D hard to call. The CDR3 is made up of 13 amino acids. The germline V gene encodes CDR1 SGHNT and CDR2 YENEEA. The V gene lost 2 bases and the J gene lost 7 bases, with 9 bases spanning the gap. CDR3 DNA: TGTGCCAGCAGCTTAAACAGAGCTAACACCATATATTTT. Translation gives CASSLNRANTIYF.

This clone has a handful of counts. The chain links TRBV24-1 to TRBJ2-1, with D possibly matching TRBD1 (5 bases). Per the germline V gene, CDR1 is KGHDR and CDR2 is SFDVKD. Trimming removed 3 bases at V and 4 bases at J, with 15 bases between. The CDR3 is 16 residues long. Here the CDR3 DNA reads TGTGCCACCAGTGATAGACAGTCGCTGAGGTACAATGAGCAGTTCTTC. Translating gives CATSDRQSLRYNEQFF.

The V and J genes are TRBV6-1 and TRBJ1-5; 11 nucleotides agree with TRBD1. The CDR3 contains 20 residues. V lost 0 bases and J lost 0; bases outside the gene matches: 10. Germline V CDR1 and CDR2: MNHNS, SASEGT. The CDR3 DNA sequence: TGTGCCAGCAGTGAAGCGCTTCGGACAGGGGGCCGGAATAGCAATCAGCCCCAGCATTTT. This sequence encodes CASSEALRTGGRNSNQPQHF.

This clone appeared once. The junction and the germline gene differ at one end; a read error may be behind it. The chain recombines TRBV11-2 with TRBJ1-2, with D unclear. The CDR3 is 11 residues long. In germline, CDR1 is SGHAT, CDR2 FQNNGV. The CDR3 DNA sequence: TGTGCCAGCAGCCCCCGACAAATTAAGGCCTTC. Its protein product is CASSPRQIKAF.

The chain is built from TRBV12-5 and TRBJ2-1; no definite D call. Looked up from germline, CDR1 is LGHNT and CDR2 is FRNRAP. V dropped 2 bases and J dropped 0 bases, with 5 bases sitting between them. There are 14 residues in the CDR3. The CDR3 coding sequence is TGTGCTAGTGGTTTGAGCCTCTCCTACAATGAGCAGTTCTTC. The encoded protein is CASGLSLSYNEQFF.

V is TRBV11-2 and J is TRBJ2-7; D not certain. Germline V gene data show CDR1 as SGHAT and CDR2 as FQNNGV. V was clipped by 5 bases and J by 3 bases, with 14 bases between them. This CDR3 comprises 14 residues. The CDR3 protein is CASSTSRVRYEQYF. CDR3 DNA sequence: TGTGCCAGCAGCACCTCAAGGGTCCGCTACGAGCAGTACTTC.

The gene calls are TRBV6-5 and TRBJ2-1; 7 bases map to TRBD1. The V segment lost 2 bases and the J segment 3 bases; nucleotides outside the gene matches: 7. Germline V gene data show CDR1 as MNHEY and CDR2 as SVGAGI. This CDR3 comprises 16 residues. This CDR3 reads CASSYAAGGDYNEQFF. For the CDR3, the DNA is TGTGCCAGCAGTTACGCCGCAGGGGGTGACTACAATGAGCAGTTCTTC.

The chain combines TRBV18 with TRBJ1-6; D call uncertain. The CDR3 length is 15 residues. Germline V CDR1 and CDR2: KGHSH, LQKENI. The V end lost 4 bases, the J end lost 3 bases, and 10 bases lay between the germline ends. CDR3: CASSLSTDYNSPLHF. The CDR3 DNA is TGTGCCAGCTCACTAAGCACAGACTATAATTCACCCCTCCACTTT.

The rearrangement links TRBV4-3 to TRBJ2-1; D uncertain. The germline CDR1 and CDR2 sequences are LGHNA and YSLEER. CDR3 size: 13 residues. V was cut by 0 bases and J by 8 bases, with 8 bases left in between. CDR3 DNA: TGCGCCAGCAGCCAAGATCAAGTGGATGAGCAGTTCTTC. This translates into CASSQDQVDEQFF.

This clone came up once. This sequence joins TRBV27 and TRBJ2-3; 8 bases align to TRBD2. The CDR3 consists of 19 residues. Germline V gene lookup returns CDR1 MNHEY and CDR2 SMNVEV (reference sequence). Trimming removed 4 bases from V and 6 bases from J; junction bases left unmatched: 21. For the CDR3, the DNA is TGTGCCAGCAGTTCCAGGGGACTTCGAGCGGGAGAGGCCCAGGATACGCAGTATTTT. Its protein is CASSSRGLRAGEAQDTQYF.

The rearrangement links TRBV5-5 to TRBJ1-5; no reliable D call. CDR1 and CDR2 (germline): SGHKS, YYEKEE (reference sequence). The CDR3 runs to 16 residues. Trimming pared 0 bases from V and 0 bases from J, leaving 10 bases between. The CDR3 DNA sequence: TGTGCCAGCAGCTTGGGCCACTTCGATAGCAATCAGCCCCAGCATTTT. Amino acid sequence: CASSLGHFDSNQPQHF.

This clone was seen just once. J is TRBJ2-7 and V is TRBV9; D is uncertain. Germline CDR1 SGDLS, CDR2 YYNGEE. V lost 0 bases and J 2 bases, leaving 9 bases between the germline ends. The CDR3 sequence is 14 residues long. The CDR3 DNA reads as TGTGCCAGCAGCGTAGACGGGTGGGCCTACGAGCAGTACTTC. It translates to CASSVDGWAYEQYF.

This CDR3 reads CASNNLGGSYEQYF. The CDR3 DNA reads TGTGCCAGCAATAACCTTGGGGGAAGCTACGAGCAGTACTTC. J is TRBJ2-7 and V is TRBV27; D possibly matches TRBD1 or TRBD2 (5 bases each). Germline CDR1 MNHEY, CDR2 SMNVEV (reference sequence). The CDR3 has 14 amino acids. V was cut by 7 bases and J by 3 bases, with 16 bases left in between.

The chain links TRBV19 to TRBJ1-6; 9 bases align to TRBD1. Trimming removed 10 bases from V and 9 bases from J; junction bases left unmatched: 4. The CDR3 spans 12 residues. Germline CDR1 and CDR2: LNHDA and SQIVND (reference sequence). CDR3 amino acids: CATGTGFSPLHF. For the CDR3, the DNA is TGTGCCACCGGGACAGGGTTTTCACCCCTCCACTTT.

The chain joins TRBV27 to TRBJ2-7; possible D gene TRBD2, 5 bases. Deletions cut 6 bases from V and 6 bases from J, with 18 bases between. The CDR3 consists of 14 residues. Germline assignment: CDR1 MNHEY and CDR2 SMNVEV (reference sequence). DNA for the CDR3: TGTGCCAGCAGAGAGCGGCCCAGCCCAAGCGAGCAGTACTTC. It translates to CASRERPSPSEQYF.

CDR3 sequence (DNA): TGTGCCAGCAGCTCACCACAGGGGAGCGAGCAGTACTTC. Its translation: CASSSPQGSEQYF. This rearrangement joins TRBV5-6 to TRBJ2-7; 7 nucleotides match TRBD1. CDR1 and CDR2 from the germline V gene are SGHDT and YYEEEE. Trimming at V came to 3 bases and at J to 6 bases, leaving 6 bases not matched to a gene. The CDR3 is 13 residues long.